The clone carrying this TCR beta chain was detected once. The antigen remains unidentified. CDR1 and CDR2 (germline): MNHEY, SVGAGI. Trimming cost V 2 bases and J 8 bases; bases outside gene matches: 7. The CDR3 length is 14 residues. These data are taken from a study of cytomegalovirus exposure and HLA in healthy donors. The study's findings and limits: Clonal expansion was found to be greater in HLA-associated TCR beta chains than in equally common others in a later analysis. The study put 150 to 200 TCR beta chains on its list as cytomegalovirus-associated.

The PCR had 60 Vbeta and 13 Jbeta primers. Per the original methods: Later, 65 million to 85 million unique TCR beta chains were counted in an analysis, and approximately 10 million of them were shared. TCRdb's copy holds only in-frame clones and misses some; the assay was immunoSEQ multiplex PCR. The D gene and trimming were derived from the DNA, and the V and J assignments and clone size from that table. Seen here are 130,000 or so clones, 77% observed once, and the top ten hold about 6%. V usage is TRBV6-5 and J usage is TRBJ1-2; 8 bases are shared with TRBD1. The clonotype originates from a man between 18 and 29 years old in good health and CMV-seropositive. The sequencing sample was made of PBMCs. Written as DNA, the CDR3 is TGTGCCAGCAGTTACCCAGGACAGGGAGGCGGCTACACCTTC. Its protein is CASSYPGQGGGYTF.